Listed below are T cell receptor beta chains from one sample, sequenced in a study of control samples from healthy donors and cancer patients. The table came from immunoSEQ multiplex PCR; TCRdb's copy has only in-frame clones and leaves some out. Among about 160,000 clones listed, over 85% were seen once. The sample comprised blood. The source is a man aged 25 to 40 in good health. Both conserved end residues are part of each CDR3. D genes are given only for firm matches. The size entry is marked missing in some rows and otherwise reads once, few, many or a size class.

CDR3 length	V gene	D gene	J gene	clone size	CDR3 DNA	CDR3 protein
14	TRBV29-1	-	TRBJ1-2	-	TGCAGCGTTGGCCTGAACGAGGGGAACTATGGCTACACCTTC	CSVGLNEGNYGYTF
15	TRBV29-1	TRBD1	TRBJ1-4	few	TGCAGCGCCCACCTGACAGGGGGGGAGAATGAAAAACTGTTTTTT	CSAHLTGGENEKLFF
13	TRBV7-9	-	TRBJ1-2	-	TGTGCCAGCAGCTTCCCGACAGGCACCGGCTACACCTTC	CASSFPTGTGYTF
15	TRBV28	-	TRBJ1-3	-	TGTGCCAGCAGTCCTGACAAGAGCTCTGGAAACACCATATATTTT	CASSPDKSSGNTIYF
16	TRBV28	-	TRBJ1-6	-	TGTGCCAGCAGTGGGCAGGGGACGAGAGCCACTTTACCCCTCCACTTT	CASSGQGTRATLPLHF
9	TRBV21-1	-	TRBJ1-2	-	TGTGCCAGCAGGGATGGCTACACCTTC	CASRDGYTF
11	TRBV6-5	-	TRBJ1-1	-	TGTGCCAGCAACGTCGGACAGCAAGCTTTCTTT	CASNVGQQAFF
15	TRBV5-5	-	TRBJ1-4	many	TGTGCCGACCGAACACGACGGCCCGTAGATGAAAAACTGTTTTTT	CADRTRRPVDEKLFF
17	TRBV27	-	TRBJ1-6	-	TGTGCCAGCAGTTTATCGAGGAGGACCCCCTATAATTCACCCCTCCACTTT	CASSLSRRTPYNSPLHF
11	TRBV27	-	TRBJ1-1	-	TGTGCCAGCAGGGGCTACAGGGAAGCTTTCTTT	CASRGYREAFF
16	TRBV5-1	-	TRBJ2-2	few	TGCGCCAGCAGGATGGGAGGGACAGAGAACACCGGGGAGCTGTTTTTT	CASRMGGTENTGELFF
11	TRBV3-1/TRBV3-2	-	TRBJ2-5	-	TGTGCCAGCAGCCTTCAAGAGACCCAGTACTTC	CASSLQETQYF
14	TRBV6-5	-	TRBJ1-4	-	TGTGCCAGCAGTTATATAAGTGGTAATGAAAAACTGTTTTTT	CASSYISGNEKLFF
18	TRBV4-1	-	TRBJ2-7	-	TGCGCCAGCAGCCAAGCTAATCCTTTCCGGGCAGATTACTACGAGCAGTACTTC	CASSQANPFRADYYEQYF
14	TRBV9	-	TRBJ2-7	once	TGTGCCAGCAGCGTAGAGGGGGAGCCCTACGAGCAGTACTTC	CASSVEGEPYEQYF
16	TRBV19	TRBD1	TRBJ2-1	once	TGTGCCAGTAGTATCCCTCACAGGGGGGACTACAATGAGCAGTTCTTC	CASSIPHRGDYNEQFF
13	TRBV19	TRBD1	TRBJ2-7	-	TGTGCCAGTAGTATTGTCAGGGGGTACGAGCAGTACTTC	CASSIVRGYEQYF
16	TRBV7-3	-	TRBJ2-3	-	TGTGCCAGCAGCTTAGGGGCAGGGGCTAGCACAGATACGCAGTATTTT	CASSLGAGASTDTQYF